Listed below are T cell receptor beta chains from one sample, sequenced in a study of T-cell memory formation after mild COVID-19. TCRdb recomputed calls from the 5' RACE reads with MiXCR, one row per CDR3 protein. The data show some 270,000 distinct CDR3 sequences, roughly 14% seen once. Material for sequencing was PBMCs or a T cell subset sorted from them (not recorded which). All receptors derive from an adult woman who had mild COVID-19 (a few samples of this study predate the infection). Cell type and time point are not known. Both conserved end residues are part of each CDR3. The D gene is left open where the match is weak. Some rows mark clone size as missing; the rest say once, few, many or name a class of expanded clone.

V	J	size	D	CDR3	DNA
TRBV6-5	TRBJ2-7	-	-	CASSYSTGLSSYEQYF	TGTGCCAGCAGTTACTCGACAGGACTTTCTTCCTACGAGCAGTACTTC
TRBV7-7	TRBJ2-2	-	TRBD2	CASGSHGGYTGELFF	TGTGCCAGCGGATCCCACGGGGGGTACACCGGGGAGCTGTTTTTT
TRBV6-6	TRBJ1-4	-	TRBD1	CASRDKGAPTNEKLFF	TGTGCCAGCAGGGACAAGGGGGCTCCAACTAATGAAAAACTGTTTTTT
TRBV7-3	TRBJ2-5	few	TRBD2	CASSLPGSTSAETQYF	TGTGCCAGCAGCCTCCCCGGATCGACTAGCGCAGAGACCCAGTACTTC
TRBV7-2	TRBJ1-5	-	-	CASSLVGLNQPQHF	TGTGCCAGCAGCTTAGTGGGGCTAAATCAGCCCCAGCATTTT
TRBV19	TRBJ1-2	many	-	CASLRTGAGDGYTF	TGTGCCAGCCTCAGGACGGGGGCGGGTGATGGCTACACCTTC
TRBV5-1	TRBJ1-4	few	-	CASSLDTGAGEKLFF	TGCGCCAGCAGCTTGGACACGGGGGCGGGTGAAAAACTGTTTTTT
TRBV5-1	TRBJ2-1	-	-	CASRDLTYNEQFF	TGCGCCAGCAGGGACTTGACCTACAATGAGCAGTTCTTC
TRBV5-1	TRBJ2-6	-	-	CASSLGGPGSGANVLTF	TGCGCCAGCAGCTTGGGGGGGCCTGGCTCTGGGGCCAACGTCCTGACTTTC
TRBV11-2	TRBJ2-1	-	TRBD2	CASSFLAGGNNEQFF	TGTGCCAGCAGCTTTCTAGCGGGAGGGAACAATGAGCAGTTCTTC
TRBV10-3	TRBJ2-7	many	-	CAISEGRDYEQYF	TGTGCCATCAGTGAGGGCAGGGACTACGAGCAGTACTTC
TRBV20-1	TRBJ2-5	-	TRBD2	CSAPGLAGGTRETQYF	TGCAGTGCTCCAGGACTAGCGGGGGGCACCAGAGAGACCCAGTACTTC
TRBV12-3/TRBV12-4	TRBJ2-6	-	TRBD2	CASTPGLAGVGANVLTF	TGTGCCAGCACCCCGGGACTAGCGGGAGTTGGGGCCAACGTCCTGACTTTC
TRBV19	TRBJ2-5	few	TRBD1	CASTRDRGGQETQYF	TGTGCCAGTACCCGGGACAGGGGAGGTCAAGAGACCCAGTACTTC
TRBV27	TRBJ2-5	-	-	CASSLASGRETQYF	TGTGCCAGCAGCCTAGCTAGTGGGCGGGAGACCCAGTACTTC
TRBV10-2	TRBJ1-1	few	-	CASSGEEKGLPQAFF	TGCGCCAGCAGTGGAGAAGAGAAGGGTTTACCTCAAGCTTTCTTT
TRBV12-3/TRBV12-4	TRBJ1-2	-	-	CASSQWRVGGGYGYTF	TGTGCCAGCAGTCAATGGAGGGTTGGGGGTGGCTATGGCTACACCTTC
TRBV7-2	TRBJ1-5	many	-	CASSSGRGSNQPQHF	TGTGCCAGCAGCTCCGGCAGGGGTAGCAATCAGCCCCAGCATTTT
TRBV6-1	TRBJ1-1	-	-	CASSEYGSVHTEAFF	TGTGCCAGCAGTGAATACGGCAGCGTCCACACTGAAGCTTTCTTT
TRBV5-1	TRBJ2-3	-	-	CASSWTPTPTDTQYF	TGCGCCAGCAGCTGGACTCCTACTCCCACAGATACGCAGTATTTT
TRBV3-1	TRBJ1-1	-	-	CASLKEPGQRAFF	TGTGCCAGCCTCAAAGAACCGGGGCAGAGAGCTTTCTTT
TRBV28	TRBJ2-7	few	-	CASSPSGLSSYEQYF	TGTGCCAGCAGTCCAAGCGGCTTGAGCTCCTACGAGCAGTACTTC
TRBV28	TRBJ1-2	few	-	CASSSGFGYTF	TGTGCCAGCAGTTCAGGGTTTGGCTACACCTTC
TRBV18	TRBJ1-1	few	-	CASSPRVVTENTEAFF	TGTGCCAGCTCACCACGAGTCGTCACGGAGAACACTGAAGCTTTCTTT
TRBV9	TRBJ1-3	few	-	CASNRGGPTHSGNTIYF	TGTGCCAGCAATAGGGGAGGGCCTACTCACTCTGGAAACACCATATATTTT
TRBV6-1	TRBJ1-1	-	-	CASSDQGYNNPLNTEAFF	TGTGCCAGCAGTGACCAGGGGTACAACAATCCTTTGAACACTGAAGCTTTCTTT
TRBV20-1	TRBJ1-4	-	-	CSATVRGPTTEKLFF	TGCAGTGCCACGGTCAGAGGGCCAACCACTGAAAAACTGTTTTTT
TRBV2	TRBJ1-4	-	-	CASSDRLNEKLFF	TGTGCCAGCAGCGACAGGCTGAATGAAAAACTGTTTTTT